This passage covers 25 T cell receptor beta chains from one sample sequenced in a study of identical twins. TCRdb used MiXCR to reprocess the 5' RACE reads, holding one entry per CDR3 protein. In the table there are about 1.7 million distinct CDR3 sequences, about 32% of which are singletons. Sequencing input: cord blood. Receptors were obtained from a newborn girl in good health.

The CDR3 nucleotides read TGTGCCAGCAGTACCTGGACAGGGGGCGGCGTGAATGAAAAACTGTTTTTT. This codes for CASSTWTGGGVNEKLFF. The V call is TRBV28, the J call TRBJ1-4; TRBD1 agrees at 11 bases. Germline CDR1 is MDHEN and CDR2 is SYDVKM. The V gene end was trimmed by 5 bases and the J gene end by 5 bases; junction bases not matched to a gene: 10. This CDR3 region has 17 residues.

V gene TRBV7-2 combines with J gene TRBJ1-2; D is perhaps TRBD1 (5 bases). This CDR3 has 15 residues. Germline V lookup: CDR1 SGHTA, CDR2 FQGNSA. V lost 0 bases to trimming and J lost 1 base, with 9 bases between them. The CDR3 sequence is CASSLADSYNYGYTF. In DNA, the CDR3 is TGTGCCAGCAGCTTAGCAGACAGTTATAACTATGGCTACACCTTC.

In nucleotides, the CDR3 is TGCAGTGCTCAGAGACATAGCCCTCAAGAGACCCAGTTCTTC. Protein product: CSAQRHSPQETQFF. J is TRBJ2-5 and V is TRBV20-1; no clear D gene. TRBJ2-1 matches the DNA end more closely, so the J call is doubtful. CDR3 size: 14 residues. The germline CDR1 and CDR2 sequences are DFQATT and SNEGSKA (reference sequence).

This chain joins TRBV10-3 and TRBJ1-2, with D uncertain. V was shortened by 3 bases and J by 5 bases, with 7 bases between the two germline ends. Germline V gives CDR1 ENHRY, CDR2 SYGVKD. The CDR3 runs to 12 residues. CDR3 sequence (DNA): TGTGCCATCAGTGAAGCCTATTATGGCTACACCTTC. Encoded protein: CAISEAYYGYTF.

The chain is built from TRBV5-4 and TRBJ2-1; D gene uncertain. The closer fit of TRBJ2-7 to the DNA end suggests the J call may be wrong. The germline gives CDR1 SGHNT, CDR2 YYREEE (reference sequence). The CDR3 contains 15 residues. The CDR3 DNA reads as TGTGCCAGCAGCTTGGATAAACCCTCCTACAATGAGCAGTACTTC. It encodes CASSLDKPSYNEQYF.

The rearrangement uses TRBV10-3 and TRBJ2-7; D not certain. The J call is doubtful: the DNA matches TRBJ2-5 better. This CDR3 spans 12 amino acids. Germline V gene lookup returns CDR1 ENHRY and CDR2 SYGVKD. The DNA for the CDR3 is TGTGCCATCAGTGGCTTCAAGGGGACCCAGTACTTC. It specifies CAISGFKGTQYF.

The genes are TRBV5-1 and TRBJ1-4; 9 bases fit TRBD1. Looked up from germline, CDR1 is SGHRS and CDR2 is YFSETQ. V lost 4 bases and J lost 2; bases outside the gene matches: 12. The CDR3 is 18 residues long. In DNA form, the CDR3 reads TGCGCCAGCAGCACCCGGACAGGGGAGGTTTCGACTAATGAAAAACTGTTTTTT. Translation: CASSTRTGEVSTNEKLFF. Full variable domain (missing parts from reference TRBV5-1 and TRBJ1-4): KAGVTQTPRYLIKTRGQQVTLSCSPISGHRSVSWYQQTPGQGLQFLFEYFSETQRNKGNFPGRFSGRQFSNSRSEMNVSTLELGDSALYLCASSTRTGEVSTNEKLFFGSGTQLSVL.

This clonotype has more than one count but fewer than ten. This chain's CDR3 is CSAAGLDSSYEQYF. The CDR3, as DNA: TGCAGTGCTGCCGGTTTGGACAGCTCCTACGAGCAGTACTTC. The chain is built from TRBV20-1 and TRBJ2-7, with TRBD1 as a possible D gene (6 bases). The CDR3 is 14 amino acids. Trimming shortened V by 5 bases and J by 0 bases, and 14 bases separated the two germline ends. Germline V gene lookup returns CDR1 DFQATT and CDR2 SNEGSKA (reference sequence).

This clonotype came up many times. J is TRBJ2-7 and V is TRBV29-1, with 10 bases identical to TRBD1. V shed 6 bases, J shed 3 bases, and the junction held 5 bases outside the gene matches. CDR1 SQVTM and CDR2 ANQGSEA come from the germline V gene. This CDR3 has 13 amino acids. CDR3 coding DNA: TGCAGCGTCTGGGACAGGGGACTCTACGAGCAGTACTTC. Its translation is CSVWDRGLYEQYF.

The rearrangement joins TRBV9 to TRBJ2-7; TRBD2 matches 12 bases. CDR1 is SGDLS, CDR2 YYNGEE, per germline. The CDR3 length is 15 residues. V lost 0 bases and J lost 9; bases outside the gene matches: 7. CDR3 sequence reads: CASSVGTSGDGGQYF. As DNA, the CDR3 is TGTGCCAGCAGCGTAGGGACTAGCGGGGATGGCGGGCAGTACTTC.

CDR3 sequence: CASSPAGQGVYEQYF. The CDR3 nucleotides are TGTGCCAGCAGCCCGGCGGGCCAAGGGGTATACGAGCAGTACTTC. This chain connects TRBV13 to TRBJ2-7; either TRBD1 or TRBD2 may fit D (5 bases each). Trimming removed 5 bases from V and 4 bases from J, with 18 bases in between. CDR1 and CDR2 (germline): PRHDT, FYEKMQ (reference sequence). The CDR3 contains 15 residues. The variable domain in full, completed from reference TRBV13 and TRBJ2-7, reads AAGVIQSPRHLIKEKRETATLKCYPIPRHDTVYWYQQGPGQDPQFLISFYEKMQSDKGSIPDRFSAQQFSDYHSELNMSSLELGDSALYFCASSPAGQGVYEQYFGPGTRLTVT.

This clonotype occurred a few times. This chain joins TRBV11-2 and TRBJ2-1; tentatively, D is TRBD2 (6 bases). The J call is in doubt because the DNA end fits TRBJ2-7 better. The CDR3 length is 15 residues. Per the germline V gene, CDR1 is SGHAT and CDR2 is FQNNGV. CDR3 DNA: TGTGCCAGCAGCTTACGGGACTTATCCTACAATGAGCAGTACTTC. Translation: CASSLRDLSYNEQYF.

The J gene is TRBJ2-4, the V gene TRBV28; TRBD1 or TRBD2 may be the D gene (6 bases each). The DNA end favors TRBJ2-7, so the J call may be wrong. The CDR3 has 14 amino acids. The germline CDR1 and CDR2 sequences are MDHEN and SYDVKM. DNA of the CDR3: TGTGCCAGCAGTCCGTTAAGGGGGGCCTACGAGCAGTACTTC. Translation: CASSPLRGAYEQYF.

On this clonotype itself: The CDR3 ends on some other residue instead of the conserved phenylalanine or tryptophan, so this is likely a read error. The V and J genes are TRBV9 and TRBJ1-6; TRBD1 is a possible D gene (6 bases). V lost 0 bases and J 5 bases, leaving 12 bases between the germline ends. Germline values: CDR1 SGDLS, CDR2 YYNGEE. The CDR3 runs 16 residues. CDR3 sequence (DNA): TGTGCCAGCAGCGTAGCTGGAACAGGGAATAATTCACCCCTCCACCTT. Its translation: CASSVAGTGNNSPLHL.

This chain connects TRBV7-9 to TRBJ1-4; D is undetermined. Trimming removed 6 bases from V and 1 base from J, with 15 bases in between. In germline, CDR1 is SEHNR, CDR2 FQNEAQ (reference sequence). This CDR3 has 16 residues. The CDR3, as DNA: TGTGCCAGCAGGAATAGTACGGGAGAAACTAATGAAAAACTGTTTTTT. It yields the protein CASRNSTGETNEKLFF. The full variable domain, its missing parts supplied by reference TRBV7-9 and TRBJ1-4, is DTGVSQNPRHKITKRGQNVTFRCDPISEHNRLYWYRQTLGQGPEFLTYFQNEAQLEKSRLLSDRFSAERPKGSFSTLEIQRTEQGDSAMYLCASRNSTGETNEKLFFGSGTQLSVL.

The V and J genes are TRBV10-3 and TRBJ2-3; 12 nucleotides line up with TRBD2. This CDR3 comprises 15 residues. The germline CDR1 and CDR2 sequences are ENHRY and SYGVKD. V dropped 10 bases and J dropped 5; count of bases not matched to a gene: 10. The CDR3 DNA follows: TGTGCCACGAAAATGACTAGCGGGGGCCAAGATACGCAGTATTTT. This codes for CATKMTSGGQDTQYF.

The V and J genes are TRBV7-2 and TRBJ2-5, with 8 bases lining up with TRBD1. After removal of 5 bases from V and 11 bases from J, the junction contained 16 bases not matched to a gene. Per germline, CDR1 SGHTA and CDR2 FQGNSA. CDR3 size: 15 residues. The CDR3 here is CASSPGGAVHNEQYF. CDR3 in DNA: TGTGCCAGCAGCCCAGGGGGCGCTGTGCACAATGAGCAGTACTTC.

This clonotype was picked up a small number of times. The chain joins TRBV7-2 to TRBJ2-3, with 8 bases fitting TRBD2. CDR3 length equals 17 residues. CDR1 and CDR2 from the germline V gene are SGHTA and FQGNSA. Unmatched junction bases numbered 12, after V lost 5 bases and J lost 2 bases. CDR3 in DNA: TGTGCCAGCAGCGTTCCGGGTGCGGGAGGAGACACAGATACGCAGTATTTT. Translating gives CASSVPGAGGDTDTQYF.

In this sample, this clonotype turned up a few times. The CDR3 bases are TGTGCCAGCAGTCTGCATCAGGAAGCTAACTATGGCTACACCTTC. This sequence encodes CASSLHQEANYGYTF. The chain has TRBV28 and TRBJ1-2; no clear D. V dropped 5 bases and J dropped 0 bases, with 13 bases sitting between them. Germline CDR1 and CDR2: MDHEN and SYDVKM. This CDR3 has 15 amino acids.

This clonotype showed up just a few times. This sequence joins TRBV15 and TRBJ2-5; the match to TRBD2 covers 11 bases. V lost 3 bases and J lost 2; bases outside the gene matches: 2. The CDR3 is 15 residues long. Germline lookup yields CDR1 LNHNV and CDR2 YYDKDF (reference sequence). CDR3 coding DNA: TGTGCCACCAGCAGGCTAGCGGGAGGTCAAGAGACCCAGTACTTC. It yields the protein CATSRLAGGQETQYF.

Only one count was recorded for this clonotype. The gene calls are TRBV18 and TRBJ2-5, with D maybe TRBD1 (6 bases). The J call may be incorrect, as the DNA end agrees better with TRBJ2-1. CDR3 length: 14 residues. Germline CDR1 is KGHSH and CDR2 is LQKENI. CDR3 DNA: TGTGCCAGCTCAACGATAAGGGACAAAGAGACCCAGTTCTTC. This gives the protein CASSTIRDKETQFF.

V and J are TRBV6-2 or TRBV6-3 and TRBJ2-1, with D hard to call. The V and J ends lost 6 bases and 0 bases respectively, with 9 bases between them. This CDR3 has 14 amino acids. The germline V gene encodes CDR1 MNHEY and CDR2 SVGEGT. The CDR3 spells CASSHHSSYNEQFF. DNA for the CDR3: TGTGCCAGCAGCCACCACAGCTCCTACAATGAGCAGTTCTTC.

This clonotype was detected a few times. The chain is built from TRBV4-1 and TRBJ2-3, with D perhaps assigned TRBD1 or TRBD2 (5 bases each). The CDR3 has 16 amino acids. V lost 4 bases and J lost 1, with 15 bases in between. CDR1 MGHRA and CDR2 YSYEKL come from the germline V gene. CDR3 DNA: TGCGCCAGCAGCCCTGGGAGAGGGGCGCGCACAGATACGCAGTATTTT. This translates into CASSPGRGARTDTQYF.

The table lists this clonotype with a count of one. One junction end disagrees with the germline gene, perhaps due to a read error. CDR3 nucleotide sequence: TGTGTCAGCAGTTTCTTCGGGGGCCTCTACGAGCAGTACTTC. Translated: CVSSFFGGLYEQYF. The chain carries TRBV28 and TRBJ2-7; D is perhaps TRBD1 or TRBD2 (6 bases each). In germline, CDR1 is MDHEN, CDR2 SYDVKM. This CDR3 contains 14 residues.

The V and J genes are TRBV5-6 and TRBJ1-5; no definite D call. The CDR3 loop spans 15 amino acids. The germline V gene has CDR1 SGHDT and CDR2 YYEEEE. V was pared by 1 base and J by 2 bases, with 10 bases between. The CDR3 region has the DNA TGTGCCAGCAGCTTGAGAGGGTATGGCAATCAGCCCCAGCATTTT. Amino acids: CASSLRGYGNQPQHF.